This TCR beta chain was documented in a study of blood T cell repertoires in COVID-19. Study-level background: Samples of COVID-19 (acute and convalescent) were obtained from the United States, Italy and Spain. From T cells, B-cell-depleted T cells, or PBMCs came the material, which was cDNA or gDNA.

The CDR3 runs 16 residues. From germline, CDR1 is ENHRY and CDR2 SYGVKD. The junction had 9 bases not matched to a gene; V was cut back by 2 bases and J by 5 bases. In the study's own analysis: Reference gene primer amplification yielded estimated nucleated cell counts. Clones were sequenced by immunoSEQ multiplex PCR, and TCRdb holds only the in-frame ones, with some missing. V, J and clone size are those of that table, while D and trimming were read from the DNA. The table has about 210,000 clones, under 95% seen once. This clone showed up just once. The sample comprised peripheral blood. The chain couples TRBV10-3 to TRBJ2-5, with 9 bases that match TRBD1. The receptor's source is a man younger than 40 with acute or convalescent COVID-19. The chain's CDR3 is CAISEAGTGRGETQYF. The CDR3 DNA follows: TGTGCCATCAGTGAGGCGGGGACAGGGAGAGGGGAGACCCAGTACTTC.